Following are 29 T cell receptor beta chains from one sample sequenced in a study of blood T cell repertoires in COVID-19. Profiled with immunoSEQ multiplex PCR; TCRdb holds only in-frame clones, not every one. The data show some 120,000 clones, roughly four fifths seen once. Material for sequencing was peripheral blood. These receptors all come from a human donor in a cohort sampled during active COVID-19.

The V gene is TRBV10-1, the J gene TRBJ2-7, with a weak D call TRBD1 (5 bases). Deletions cut 8 bases from V and 2 bases from J, with 13 bases between. Germline CDR1 and CDR2: WNHNN and SYGVQD (reference sequence). The CDR3 has 13 amino acids. The CDR3 is CASPQQETYEQYF. In DNA, the CDR3 is TGCGCCAGCCCTCAACAGGAGACCTACGAGCAGTACTTC.

The CDR3 DNA reads as TGTGCCACCAGGCGGAACCTTGAAGCTTTCTTT. It encodes CATRRNLEAFF. The V call is TRBV10-3, the J call TRBJ1-1, with D unclear. CDR3 length: 11 residues. V dropped 10 bases and J dropped 7 bases, with 13 bases sitting between them. The V gene's germline CDR1 is ENHRY and CDR2 SYGVKD.

J is TRBJ2-7 and V is TRBV28; 12 bases fit TRBD2. The trim removed 2 bases at V and 5 bases at J, leaving 13 bases unmatched. CDR1 is MDHEN, CDR2 SYDVKM, per germline. The CDR3 is 18 amino acids. The CDR3: CASSLAGPSGGAINEQYF. CDR3 DNA: TGTGCCAGCAGTTTAGCGGGGCCTAGCGGGGGGGCCATTAACGAGCAGTACTTC.

The chain is built from TRBV5-5 and TRBJ1-2, with D perhaps TRBD1 (6 bases). From germline, CDR1 is SGHKS and CDR2 YYEKEE (reference sequence). The CDR3 is made up of 13 amino acids. Trimming removed 3 bases at V and 7 bases at J, with 13 bases between. DNA for the CDR3: TGTGCCAGCAGCTGGTCGGACAGAGGTGGCTACACCTTC. Its protein is CASSWSDRGGYTF.

The rearrangement joins TRBV11-2 to TRBJ2-5; TRBD2 might be the D (6 bases). Germline values: CDR1 SGHAT, CDR2 FQNNGV. CDR3 size: 15 residues. V was cut by 9 bases and J by 2 bases, with 19 bases left in between. The CDR3: CASRVGGAEQETQYF. The CDR3 DNA reads as TGTGCCAGTCGGGTGGGGGGTGCCGAACAAGAGACCCAGTACTTC.

This chain joins TRBV18 and TRBJ2-2; tentative D call: TRBD1 (5 bases). With 2 bases removed from V and 1 base from J, the gap between germline ends came to 11 bases. Germline CDR1 is KGHSH and CDR2 is LQKENI. The CDR3 is made up of 16 amino acids. The CDR3 nucleotides read TGTGCCAGCTCACCATGGACAACGGGGAACACCGGGGAGCTGTTTTTT. As protein: CASSPWTTGNTGELFF.

This clone occurred a few times. The V and J genes are TRBV10-1 and TRBJ2-7; 8 nucleotides align to TRBD1. The CDR3 consists of 14 residues. Unmatched junction bases numbered 8, after V lost 10 bases and J lost 0 bases. Germline V gives CDR1 WNHNN, CDR2 SYGVQD (reference sequence). In DNA, the CDR3 is TGCGCCAACACGGGACAGGTGAGCTCCTACGAGCAGTACTTC. Translated, it gives CANTGQVSSYEQYF.

This rearrangement joins TRBV4-3 to TRBJ2-5; TRBD1 matches 11 bases. This CDR3 spans 15 amino acids. The germline CDR1 and CDR2 sequences are LGHNA and YSLEER. Unmatched junction bases numbered 5, after V lost 4 bases and J lost 4 bases. The CDR3 region is CASSLGQGARETQYF. The CDR3, as DNA: TGCGCCAGCAGCCTCGGACAGGGGGCACGAGAGACCCAGTACTTC.

The rearrangement joins TRBV11-3 to TRBJ2-7, with 7 bases that match TRBD1. The junction had 7 bases not matched to a gene; V was cut back by 6 bases and J by 2 bases. The CDR3 totals 14 residues. CDR1 and CDR2 (germline): SGHNT, YENEEA. CDR3 sequence: CASSPGTVPYEQYF. In nucleotides, the CDR3 is TGTGCCAGCAGTCCCGGGACAGTTCCCTACGAGCAGTACTTC.

The chain carries TRBV27 and TRBJ2-7; D might be TRBD1 (7 bases). The CDR3 extends over 15 amino acids. The germline gives CDR1 MNHEY, CDR2 SMNVEV (reference sequence). Trimming cost V 4 bases and J 4 bases, with 17 bases left between them. In DNA, the CDR3 is TGTGCCAGCAGTTGGGCCAGGGGGGCTAGTTACGAGCAGTACTTC. It yields the protein CASSWARGASYEQYF.

In this sample, this clone turned up once. J is TRBJ2-3 and V is TRBV2, with 9 bases aligning to TRBD2. The CDR3 sequence is 15 residues long. Germline-derived CDR1 and CDR2 are SNHLY and FYNNEI. The V and J ends lost 4 bases and 8 bases, in that order; junction bases with no gene match: 10. DNA of the CDR3: TGTGCCAGCAGTGCAGCGGGGGGTCCCGTTGGTACGCAGTATTTT. Encoded protein: CASSAAGGPVGTQYF.

This chain links TRBV11-3 with TRBJ2-3; 7 nucleotides match TRBD1. The CDR3 sequence is 15 residues long. V shed 0 bases, J shed 2 bases, and the junction held 2 bases outside the gene matches. CDR1 is SGHNT, CDR2 YENEEA, per germline. CDR3 DNA: TGTGCCAGCAGCTTAGAGGACAGGCCCACAGATACGCAGTATTTT. Protein sequence: CASSLEDRPTDTQYF.

In this sample, this clone turned up a few times. The chain uses TRBV7-9 and TRBJ1-5; no firm D call. The CDR3 is 16 residues long. CDR1 and CDR2 (germline): SEHNR, FQNEAQ (reference sequence). Trimming cost V 5 bases and J 4 bases, with 18 bases left between them. CDR3 protein: CASSPTPVGPNQPQHF. As DNA, the CDR3 is TGTGCCAGCAGCCCCACACCAGTGGGCCCAAATCAGCCCCAGCATTTT.

The genes are TRBV18 and TRBJ2-3; D may be TRBD1 (5 bases). This CDR3 spans 13 amino acids. Germline CDR1 KGHSH, CDR2 LQKENI. V lost 5 bases and J lost 5, with 11 bases in between. CDR3: CASSGQGRDTQYF. The CDR3 DNA sequence: TGTGCCAGCTCAGGGCAGGGCAGAGATACGCAGTATTTT.

This clone came up once. The chain combines TRBV19 with TRBJ1-5, with 9 bases matching TRBD1. Germline V gene data show CDR1 as LNHDA and CDR2 as SQIVND (reference sequence). V was pared by 4 bases and J by 6 bases, with 4 bases of the junction left unmatched. The CDR3 spans 14 residues. The CDR3 spells CASSRQGDSQPQHF. In DNA, the CDR3 is TGTGCCAGTAGTAGACAGGGGGATAGTCAGCCCCAGCATTTT. The full variable domain, in which reference TRBV19 and TRBJ1-5 provide the parts outside the CDR3, is DGGITQSPKYLFRKEGQNVTLSCEQNLNHDAMYWYRQDPGQGLRLIYYSQIVNDFQKGDIAEGYSVSREKKESFPLTVTSAQKNPTAFYLCASSRQGDSQPQHFGDGTRLSIL.

The rearrangement uses TRBV7-9 and TRBJ2-4; the D gene is possibly TRBD2 (6 bases). The V gene lost 7 bases and the J gene lost 10 bases, with 17 bases spanning the gap. The germline gives CDR1 SEHNR, CDR2 FQNEAQ (reference sequence). The CDR3 totals 13 residues. Here the CDR3 DNA reads TGTGCCAGCAACTTCGGCGGGGAAGGTATTCAGTACTTC. Amino acid sequence: CASNFGGEGIQYF. Together with reference TRBV7-9 and TRBJ2-4, the CDR3 gives the full variable domain: DTGVSQNPRHKITKRGQNVTFRCDPISEHNRLYWYRQTLGQGPEFLTYFQNEAQLEKSRLLSDRFSAERPKGSFSTLEIQRTEQGDSAMYLCASNFGGEGIQYFGAGTRLSVL.

V usage is TRBV10-3 and J usage is TRBJ2-3, with 10 positions matching TRBD2. Germline V gives CDR1 ENHRY, CDR2 SYGVKD. Trimming at V came to 6 bases and at J to 2 bases, leaving 5 bases not matched to a gene. This CDR3 has 15 amino acids. The CDR3 protein is CAISASGGDTDTQYF. The CDR3 DNA sequence: TGTGCCATCAGCGCCAGCGGGGGGGACACAGATACGCAGTATTTT.

The CDR3 DNA reads as TGCGCCAGCAGCTTGGGGACAGGGGGCAGTTTCAAGTACTTC. This codes for CASSLGTGGSFKYF. This chain links TRBV5-1 with TRBJ2-7, with 11 bases that match TRBD1. Germline loops: CDR1 SGHRS, CDR2 YFSETQ. The CDR3 extends over 14 amino acids. Trimming removed 0 bases from V and 11 bases from J; junction bases left unmatched: 7. Based on the CDR3 plus reference TRBV5-1 and TRBJ2-7, the full variable domain is KAGVTQTPRYLIKTRGQQVTLSCSPISGHRSVSWYQQTPGQGLQFLFEYFSETQRNKGNFPGRFSGRQFSNSRSEMNVSTLELGDSALYLCASSLGTGGSFKYFGPGTRLTVT.

In regard to this clone: The same CDR3 arises from other DNA sequences in this sample as well. The chain joins TRBV28 to TRBJ1-1; weak D call: TRBD1 (5 bases). The V gene's germline CDR1 is MDHEN and CDR2 SYDVKM. The CDR3 has 12 residues. The V end was cut by 6 bases, the J end by 4 bases, with 9 bases between. The CDR3 nucleotides read TGTGCCAGCAGCACCGGGGGCACTGAAGCTTTCTTT. Protein product: CASSTGGTEAFF.

The V call is TRBV7-2, the J call TRBJ2-2; D ambiguous. This CDR3 contains 15 residues. Germline V gene lookup returns CDR1 SGHTA and CDR2 FQGNSA. The germline V and J ends were trimmed by 0 bases and 4 bases, with 9 bases remaining between them. Written as DNA, the CDR3 is TGTGCCAGCAGCTTAGCTGGTCGAGGCACCGGGGAGCTGTTTTTT. Residues: CASSLAGRGTGELFF.

The gene calls are TRBV6-2 or TRBV6-3 and TRBJ1-1; no clear D. The germline V and J ends were trimmed by 2 bases and 9 bases, with 7 bases remaining between them. The CDR3 contains 11 residues. Germline-derived CDR1 and CDR2 are MNHEY and SVGEGT. The CDR3 is CASSYGPQAFF. The DNA for the CDR3 is TGTGCCAGCAGTTACGGGCCCCAAGCTTTCTTT.

This sequence joins TRBV5-1 and TRBJ2-5, with TRBD1 matching over 9 bases. V was pared by 3 bases and J by 0 bases, with 3 bases of the junction left unmatched. The germline V gene has CDR1 SGHRS and CDR2 YFSETQ. CDR3 length: 15 residues. CDR3 loop: CASSSQGANQETQYF. CDR3 DNA sequence: TGCGCCAGCAGCTCACAGGGGGCGAACCAAGAGACCCAGTACTTC.

The chain is built from TRBV12-5 and TRBJ2-2; 12 positions agree with TRBD1. There are 16 residues in the CDR3. In germline, CDR1 is LGHNT, CDR2 FRNRAP. V was pared by 7 bases and J by 6 bases, with 9 bases of the junction left unmatched. This CDR3 is CASVRSGTGGSGELFF. The CDR3 nucleotides read TGTGCTAGTGTACGCTCCGGGACAGGGGGCTCCGGGGAGCTGTTTTTT.

V is TRBV19 and J is TRBJ1-4, with 7 bases matching TRBD1. Germline loops: CDR1 LNHDA, CDR2 SQIVND (reference sequence). The CDR3 runs to 15 residues. J gave up 8 bases and V 3 bases, and 9 bases lay outside the gene matches. CDR3 residues: CASSIQEGAREKLFF. The CDR3 coding sequence is TGTGCCAGTAGTATTCAGGAGGGGGCTCGGGAAAAACTGTTTTTT.

The chain uses TRBV11-3 and TRBJ2-7; 8 nucleotides line up with TRBD1. The CDR3 spans 12 residues. Germline loops: CDR1 SGHNT, CDR2 YENEEA. Trimming cost V 6 bases and J 5 bases; bases outside gene matches: 3. The CDR3 sequence: CASRWTGHEQYF. DNA for the CDR3: TGTGCCAGCAGGTGGACAGGGCACGAGCAGTACTTC.

V is TRBV4-1 and J is TRBJ1-2; 7 nucleotides agree with TRBD1. Germline V gives CDR1 MGHRA, CDR2 YSYEKL. This CDR3 region has 14 residues. V lost 1 base to trimming and J lost 4 bases; unmatched junction nucleotides: 3. CDR3: CASSQGTGLYGYTF. CDR3 nucleotide sequence: TGCGCCAGCAGCCAAGGGACAGGCCTCTATGGCTACACCTTC.

In DNA, the CDR3 is TGTGCCAGCAGTTACGGCGAACAGGGGGACTACGAGCAGTACTTC. Its protein product is CASSYGEQGDYEQYF. J is TRBJ2-7 and V is TRBV6-2 or TRBV6-3, with 8 bases fitting TRBD1. CDR1 and CDR2 (germline): MNHEY, SVGEGT. The CDR3 extends over 15 amino acids. Losses at the gene ends were 2 bases for V and 3 bases for J; bases not matched to a gene: 6.

The chain combines TRBV4-1 with TRBJ2-1, with 8 bases matching TRBD1. The CDR3 is 14 amino acids. The ends lost 3 bases at V and 5 bases at J; junction bases unmatched: 3. CDR1 is MGHRA, CDR2 YSYEKL, per germline. The CDR3 bases are TGCGCCAGCAGCCATCCGGACAGGGACAATGAGCAGTTCTTC. Translating it yields CASSHPDRDNEQFF.

This clone was found once. The V gene is TRBV10-1, the J gene TRBJ2-2, with D perhaps matching TRBD2 (5 bases). Trimming pared 6 bases from V and 0 bases from J, leaving 8 bases between. Germline lookup yields CDR1 WNHNN and CDR2 SYGVQD (reference sequence). The CDR3 contains 14 residues. For the CDR3, the DNA is TGCGCCAGCAGGCACGGGACGAACACCGGGGAGCTGTTTTTT. The encoded protein is CASRHGTNTGELFF.